This TCR beta chain emerged from a study of beta chain features in type 1 diabetes (dated by TCRdb to about 2018). With regard to the full study: No differences in mean age, gender distribution, total cell number or subset yield were found between patients and healthy donors. A total of 107,917,701 sorted cells were examined across all samples, and the number of cells per subset was strongly correlated with RNA yield. The study compared the TCRB repertoires of sorted circulating CD4+ T cell subsets in recently diagnosed type 1 diabetes patients with those in matched healthy donors. Regulatory and stem cell-like memory subsets were obtained from only 8 patients and roughly eight healthy donors, while naive and central memory subsets were obtained from all 30 or so donors. The study at large found these results: Naive, central memory and regulatory TCRB repertoires appeared to be more alike among patients than among healthy donors. HLA sub-analyses involved small numbers of individuals, so any influence of HLA type on TCRB rearrangement remained unresolved. PCR may preferentially amplify shorter templates, but because patient and control samples were amplified and corrected together, any resulting skew would affect both groups equally. A moderate but significant shortening of TCRB CDR3 length was observed in type 1 diabetes patients in all four CD4+ subsets. At VDJ recombination sites, patients with type 1 diabetes made fewer insertions and deleted more nucleotides, a pattern implying thymic rearrangement abnormalities. Sequencing cDNA rather than genomic DNA could over-represent highly expressing activated cells, although activation and CD3 levels did not differ between groups.

Each donor gave one peripheral blood draw, averaging approximately 0.11 L, which was collected into heparinised tubes. Naive, central memory, regulatory and stem cell-like memory CD4+ T cells were sorted on a BD FACSAria II using a panel including CD45RO, CCR7, CD25, CD127, CD95 and CD27. Purity was above 95% for every sorted population. PBMCs were isolated right away by Lymphoprep density gradient centrifugation and were stained directly, without culture. Samples were stained and sorted in pairs, with one healthy donor and one patient per experiment, so that batch effects were minimized. Relative to germline, V is 6 bases shorter and J is 8 bases shorter, with 8 bases between their ends. Taken from the germline V gene, the CDR1 and CDR2 loops are SNHLY and FYNNEI. CDR3 length: 11 amino acids, cysteine to phenylalanine. Left in the record is the CDR3 DNA by itself, 33 bases read in frame from the first base.

This clone was seen ten or more times. There is no known antigen for this receptor. Per-nucleotide qualities are absent, and no much larger clonotype sits a single base away. The High Capacity cDNA Reverse Transcription Kit was used to reverse transcribe all of the isolated RNA, meaning that expressed TCRB transcripts were what got sequenced. Deep immunoSEQ sequencing was applied to naive, central memory and regulatory T cell samples, giving an average of roughly 3.5 million total reads per sample. Sorted cells were lysed in RLT buffer, and RNA was extracted using DNase-treated RNeasy Micro or Mini kits according to cell number. To prevent cross-contamination, each cell subset was processed individually, whereas patient and healthy donor samples were processed jointly. TCRB sequences were amplified from cDNA with the immunoSEQ multiplex PCR, producing 87-bp fragments spanning the CDR3 region. Amplicons were sequenced on the Illumina HiSeq platform. The authors' pipeline ran thus. Synthetic template baselines were used to correct PCR bias computationally, reads within Hamming distance 2 were collapsed together, and singletons that could not be merged were discarded. By aligning reads against IMGT, V, D and J genes, CDR3 length, and insertions or deletions at six rearrangement sites were assigned. Clonotype counts were normalized to sorted cell number within each subset before computing true diversity and Gini coefficients with the tcR R package. The overlap coefficient, calculated on TCRB nucleotide sequences, was used to measure repertoire sharing. Not all clones reach the TCRdb copy of this immuneACCESS table, which keeps in-frame sequences only. Checked studies attribute under half of the gap to unresolved V genes and leave the rest unexplained. V and J calls and clone size are copied from that table; D and trimming were computed from the DNA. A total of 150,000 to 180,000 clones appear in this sample, roughly 8% of them only once. Less than 0.85% of the sample belongs to the ten largest clones.

The clonotype originates from a man aged 18 to 30 in good health. This chain is built from TRBV2 and TRBJ2-1, and TRBD2 may be the D gene, going by 6 matching bases. Source material: central memory CD4+ T cells from blood. The CDR3 sequence is CASRPGDEQFF. The nucleotide sequence is given as TGTGCCAGCAGGCCGGGAGATGAGCAGTTCTTC.